These 11 T cell receptor beta chains were all obtained from the same sample, sequenced in a study of beta chain features in type 1 diabetes. Findings and limits, study-wide: Moderate yet significant TCRB CDR3 shortening was seen in Type 1 diabetes patients in all four CD4+ subsets.

Sequenced material consisted of expressed TCRB transcripts (all of the isolated RNA was reverse transcribed). Sequencing used immunoSEQ multiplex PCR; TCRdb keeps in-frame clones, though not all of them. This table holds some 240,000 clones, 15% to 20% found once. For these receptors, no antigen is known. Material: naive CD4+ T cells from blood. The receptors stem from a man in his thirties or forties with type 1 diabetes.

The rearrangement joins TRBV18 to TRBJ2-5; tentatively, D is TRBD1 or TRBD2 (6 bases each). The germline CDR1 and CDR2 sequences are KGHSH and LQKENI. V shed 4 bases and J shed 2 bases, with 14 bases lying between them. This CDR3 region has 15 residues. The DNA for the CDR3 is TGTGCCAGCTCACTGGCGGGACATCAACAAGAGACCCAGTACTTC. The encoded protein is CASSLAGHQQETQYF.

This clone was seen a few times. The CDR3 DNA is TGTGCCGGAGGGACAGGAGCCTACGAGCAGTACTTC. Amino acid sequence: CAGGTGAYEQYF. V gene TRBV30 combines with J gene TRBJ2-7, with 8 positions matching TRBD1. The CDR3 is 12 amino acids. Germline lookup yields CDR1 GTSNPN and CDR2 SVGIG (reference sequence). J gave up 2 bases and V 8 bases, and 5 bases lay outside the gene matches. Using reference TRBV30 and TRBJ2-7 for the parts outside the CDR3, the full variable domain is SQTIHQWPATLVQPVGSPLSLECTVEGTSNPNLYWYRQAAGRGLQLLFYSVGIGQISSEVPQNLSASRPQDRQFILSSKKLLLSDSGFYLCAGGTGAYEQYFGPGTRLTVT.

The chain has TRBV9 and TRBJ2-3, with TRBD1 identical over 8 bases. Germline CDR1 and CDR2: SGDLS and YYNGEE. After removal of 3 bases from V and 4 bases from J, the junction contained 13 bases not matched to a gene. CDR3 size: 17 residues. DNA for the CDR3: TGTGCCAGCAGCGGCCACAGGACAGGGAGTTCTGCAGATACGCAGTATTTT. The encoded protein is CASSGHRTGSSADTQYF.

The chain uses TRBV7-3 and TRBJ1-1, with a weak D call TRBD1 (6 bases). The CDR3 runs to 14 residues. In germline, CDR1 is SGHTA, CDR2 FQGTGA. The V end lost 5 bases, the J end lost 2 bases, and 12 bases lay between the germline ends. For the CDR3, the DNA is TGTGCCAGCAGCATAGACAGGTATAACACTGAAGCTTTCTTT. It encodes CASSIDRYNTEAFF.

This clone was counted between two and nine times. The V call is TRBV28, the J call TRBJ1-2; D possibly corresponds to TRBD1 (5 bases). Germline V gene data show CDR1 as MDHEN and CDR2 as SYDVKM. V shed 5 bases and J shed 8 bases, with 18 bases lying between them. The CDR3 totals 14 residues. CDR3 loop: CASSLIGGARGYTF. CDR3 nucleotides: TGTGCCAGCAGTCTCATAGGCGGGGCCAGGGGCTACACCTTC.

The chain recombines TRBV28 with TRBJ2-1, with D perhaps assigned TRBD1 or TRBD2 (5 bases each). V dropped 5 bases and J dropped 4 bases, with 15 bases sitting between them. Per germline, CDR1 MDHEN and CDR2 SYDVKM. CDR3 size: 15 residues. In DNA, the CDR3 is TGTGCCAGCAGTCCCCCCGGGACGGGTTACAATGAGCAGTTCTTC. Its translation: CASSPPGTGYNEQFF. Looking up the rest from reference TRBV28 and TRBJ2-1 gives the full variable domain: DVKVTQSSRYLVKRTGEKVFLECVQDMDHENMFWYRQDPGLGLRLIYFSYDVKMKEKGDIPEGYSVSREKKERFSLILESASTNQTSMYLCASSPPGTGYNEQFFGPGTRLTVL.

The genes are TRBV27 and TRBJ2-1; D gene ambiguous. V shed 2 bases and J shed 5 bases, with 7 bases lying between them. Germline V gene sequence: CDR1 MNHEY, CDR2 SMNVEV (reference sequence). The CDR3 extends over 13 amino acids. This chain's CDR3 is CASSLRGDNEQFF. The CDR3 bases are TGTGCCAGCAGTTTACGCGGCGACAATGAGCAGTTCTTC.

The chain links TRBV6-5 to TRBJ2-7, with 7 bases aligning to TRBD1. The CDR3 length is 12 residues. The germline CDR1 and CDR2 sequences are MNHEY and SVGAGI. V lost 10 bases and J lost 2; bases outside the gene matches: 5. CDR3 in DNA: TGTGCCACCCGACAGGGACCCTACGAGCAGTACTTC. Residues: CATRQGPYEQYF.

This rearrangement joins TRBV7-9 to TRBJ2-4; D call uncertain. Trimming took off 0 bases at V and 5 bases at J, with 11 bases between the two ends. Looked up from germline, CDR1 is SEHNR and CDR2 is FQNEAQ (reference sequence). This CDR3 comprises 15 residues. CDR3 sequence reads: CASSLASGVENIQYF. The CDR3 DNA follows: TGTGCCAGCAGCTTAGCCTCAGGTGTGGAAAACATTCAGTACTTC.

In its sample, this clone was seen a few times. V usage is TRBV5-1 and J usage is TRBJ2-5; the D gene is possibly TRBD1 (5 bases). CDR1 is SGHRS and CDR2 is YFSETQ in the germline V gene. The CDR3 runs to 15 residues. Between the trimmed V and J ends, which lost 1 base and 2 bases, there was a span of 12 bases. CDR3 region: CASSLNAGQQETQYF. Written as DNA, the CDR3 is TGCGCCAGCAGCTTGAATGCAGGGCAGCAAGAGACCCAGTACTTC.

The rearrangement links TRBV4-2 to TRBJ2-1, with a possible D match to TRBD2 (5 bases). Trimming took 3 bases from V and 0 from J, leaving 6 bases between them. There are 14 residues in the CDR3. CDR1 and CDR2 (germline): LGHNA, YNFKEQ. The CDR3 bases are TGTGCCAGCAGCCAGAGCGGCTCCTACAATGAGCAGTTCTTC. As protein: CASSQSGSYNEQFF.